The T cell receptor (beta chain) under discussion was sequenced for a study of T-cell reconstitution after alpha-beta-depleted transplantation in children (TCRdb year 2016). In terms of the full investigation: T-cell immune reconstitution after TCRalphabeta/CD19-depleted allogeneic hematopoietic cell transplantation in children was quantitatively tracked in the study by means of TCR repertoire profiling.

Library prep was done by PCR. Sequenced using an Illumina HiSeq 2500. TCR library preparation used molecular barcoding, with unique molecular identifiers applied to normalize quantification of the TCRbeta repertoire. TCRdb reprocessed the public reads (quality trimming at Q25 with fastp, clone calling with MiXCR) and kept in-frame beta chains. Every CDR3 protein is listed once, alongside the most common genes and DNA of its rows. This sample comprises some 600,000 distinct CDR3 sequences, roughly 15% of them detected only once. About 1.1% of the sample comes from the top ten. Many counts were recorded for this clonotype. The specificity of this receptor is unknown. No per-base quality is available; no much larger clone lies one base away. V lost 5 bases and J lost 5 bases; the stretch between them is 3 bases long. The CDR1 and CDR2 encoded by the germline V gene (reference sequence) are SEHNR and FQNEAQ. The CDR3 starts with the cysteine, ends with the phenylalanine, and has 10 residues. The only DNA kept is the CDR3, 30 bases in frame from the first base.

The specimen was PBMCs from the stem cell graft donor, collected from the stem cell graft. This sequence originates from a human donor who donated a stem cell graft to a child with acute myeloid leukemia. This chain is built from TRBV7-9 and TRBJ1-2; the D gene is unclear. The DNA is as follows: TGTGCCAGCAGCGGGTATGGCTACACCTTC. This translates into CASSGYGYTF.